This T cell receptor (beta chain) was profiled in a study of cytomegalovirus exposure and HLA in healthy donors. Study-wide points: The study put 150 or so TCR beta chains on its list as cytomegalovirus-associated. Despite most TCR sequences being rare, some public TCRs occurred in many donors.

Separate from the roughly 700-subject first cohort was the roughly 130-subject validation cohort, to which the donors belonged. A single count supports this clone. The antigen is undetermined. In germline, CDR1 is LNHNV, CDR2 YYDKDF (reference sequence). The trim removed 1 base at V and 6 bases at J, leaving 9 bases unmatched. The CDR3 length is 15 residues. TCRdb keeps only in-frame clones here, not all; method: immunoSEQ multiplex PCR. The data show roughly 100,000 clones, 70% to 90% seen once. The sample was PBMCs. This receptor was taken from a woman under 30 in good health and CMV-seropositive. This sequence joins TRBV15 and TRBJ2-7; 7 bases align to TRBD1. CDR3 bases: TGTGCCACCAGCAGAGGATCCGACAGGGCCTTCGAGCAGTACTTC. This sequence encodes CATSRGSDRAFEQYF. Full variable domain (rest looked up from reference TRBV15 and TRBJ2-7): DAMVIQNPRYQVTQFGKPVTLSCSQTLNHNVMYWYQQKSSQAPKLLFHYYDKDFNNEADTPDNFQSRRPNTSFCFLDIRSPGLGDTAMYLCATSRGSDRAFEQYFGPGTRLTVT.